Here is one TCR beta chain with its context. The antigen remains undetermined. CDR1 and CDR2 from the germline V gene are LNHNV and YYDKDF (reference sequence). V was pared by 4 bases and J by 3 bases, with 13 bases between. The CDR3 covers 14 residues. This entry comes from a study of CD8+CD57+ T cells in acquired aplastic anemia. Study summary: Sorted CD4+ and CD8+ cells yielded DNA averaging approximately 3 ug. Findings and caveats of the study: A significant difference in CD8+ Simpson's diversity between patients and controls was not found.

Researchers used genomic DNA as the template to profile TCR beta VDJ and CDR3. From the reads, TCRdb called clonotypes with MiXCR, one entry per CDR3 protein. The sample has some 210,000 distinct CDR3 sequences, 61% seen once. Material for sequencing was sorted CD4+, CD8+, or CD8+CD57+ T cells (not recorded which) from PBMCs. J is TRBJ2-7 and V is TRBV15, with D perhaps TRBD1 (6 bases). The TCR comes from a human donor in good health. CDR3 region: CATSTLVRGYEQYF. The CDR3 DNA reads TGTGCCACCAGCACTTTAGTCAGGGGCTACGAGCAGTACTTC.